The sequence of this TCR beta chain was determined in a study of T cells in Graves' hyperthyroidism and ophthalmopathy. From RNA transcripts, TCR beta CDR3 regions were amplified. The HTBI primer set was used in a first-round RT-PCR of the TCR CDR3. TCRdb used MiXCR to reprocess the multiplex PCR reads, holding one entry per CDR3 protein. The sample contains about 420,000 distinct CDR3 sequences, about a sixth of which appear only once. Cells are PBMCs isolated from around 9.4 ml of fresh blood. Germline V gene data show CDR1 as SGHRS and CDR2 as YFSETQ. Trimming at V came to 6 bases and at J to 4 bases, leaving 6 bases not matched to a gene. This CDR3 region has 14 residues.

The clonotype was recovered from a woman between 18 and 29 years old with Graves' hyperthyroidism. Input material: blood. The rearrangement uses TRBV5-1 and TRBJ1-3; the match to TRBD1 covers 8 bases. The CDR3: CASKQGTGGNTIYF. CDR3 coding DNA: TGCGCCAGCAAGCAAGGGACAGGCGGAAACACCATATATTTT.